These 8 T cell receptor beta chains were all obtained from the same sample, sequenced in a study of blood T cell repertoires in COVID-19 (dated by TCRdb to 2020 to 2021). Library preparation employed the immunoSEQ multiplex PCR assay. TCRdb limited this immuneACCESS table to in-frame rearrangements with V and J called. A share of clones is missing; checked studies link under half to unresolved V genes, and the rest is unexplained. The sample yields 200,000 to 300,000 clones; about 90% were counted once. The ten largest clones add up to about 1.6% of the sample. Material: peripheral blood. The source is a woman in her thirties or forties who had recovered from COVID-19.

This chain links TRBV6-2 or TRBV6-3 with TRBJ2-2; 8 nucleotides align to TRBD2. From germline, CDR1 is MNHEY and CDR2 SVGEGT. This CDR3 region has 16 residues. Losses at the gene ends were 6 bases for V and 7 bases for J; bases not matched to a gene: 13. CDR3 DNA sequence: TGTGCCAGCAGCGCCTGGGCGGGGGGCCTCAACGGGGAGCTGTTTTTT. This gives the protein CASSAWAGGLNGELFF.

The chain links TRBV5-1 to TRBJ2-3; D call uncertain. The V end lost 0 bases, the J end lost 4 bases, and 9 bases lay between the germline ends. The CDR3 is made up of 14 amino acids. The germline gives CDR1 SGHRS, CDR2 YFSETQ. The CDR3 DNA reads TGCGCCAGCAGCTTGGTACTTTCGTCAGATACGCAGTATTTT. It translates to CASSLVLSSDTQYF.

The chain couples TRBV6-6 to TRBJ2-3; possibly TRBD1 for D (6 bases). Per germline, CDR1 MNHNY and CDR2 SVGAGI (reference sequence). V was clipped by 8 bases and J by 0 bases, with 15 bases between them. The CDR3 is 15 amino acids. The CDR3 bases are TGTGCCAGCCGTTTCGGACAGACCAGCACAGATACGCAGTATTTT. It yields the protein CASRFGQTSTDTQYF.

The chain employs TRBV30 and TRBJ1-2; tentatively, D is TRBD1 (6 bases). Germline V gene lookup returns CDR1 GTSNPN and CDR2 SVGIG (reference sequence). Trimming left V 3 bases short and J 5 bases short, with 28 bases between. This CDR3 has 18 amino acids. The CDR3 is CAWRRQVGGDIFWYGYTF. The CDR3 DNA reads TGTGCCTGGAGACGACAGGTCGGGGGGGATATCTTTTGGTATGGCTACACCTTC.

The chain combines TRBV4-3 with TRBJ1-2, with D possibly being TRBD1 (5 bases). Per the germline V gene, CDR1 is LGHNA and CDR2 is YSLEER. The CDR3 sequence is 15 residues long. V dropped 1 base and J dropped 0 bases, with 9 bases sitting between them. The CDR3: CASSQARGSNYGYTF. In DNA form, the CDR3 reads TGCGCCAGCAGCCAAGCAAGGGGCTCTAACTATGGCTACACCTTC.

J is TRBJ2-1 and V is TRBV7-9, with D unresolved. Germline loops: CDR1 SEHNR, CDR2 FQNEAQ (reference sequence). V was shortened by 1 base and J by 1 base, with 11 bases between the two germline ends. This CDR3 region has 16 residues. The CDR3 DNA reads as TGTGCCAGCAGCTTAGTATGGTCGGTATCCTACAATGAGCAGTTCTTC. Protein: CASSLVWSVSYNEQFF.

The chain has TRBV25-1 and TRBJ2-3; 8 nucleotides align to TRBD2. CDR3 length: 16 residues. Germline V CDR1 and CDR2: MGHDK, SYGVNS. The V gene end was trimmed by 1 base and the J gene end by 3 bases; junction bases not matched to a gene: 6. Here the CDR3 reads CASSEFPSGRTDTQYF. The CDR3 bases are TGTGCCAGCAGTGAATTCCCTAGCGGGCGAACAGATACGCAGTATTTT.

The rearrangement joins TRBV4-1 to TRBJ2-3, with 14 nucleotides matching TRBD2. Germline loops: CDR1 MGHRA, CDR2 YSYEKL. The J segment lost 1 base and the V segment lost 3 bases, leaving 6 bases of the junction unmatched. This CDR3 region has 18 residues. The CDR3 sequence: CASSQRLAGGQGTDTQYF. The CDR3 DNA reads as TGCGCCAGCAGCCAGAGACTAGCGGGGGGGCAAGGCACAGATACGCAGTATTTT.